Described below is a single TCR beta chain sequence and its context. This record belongs to a study of OX40 agonist ivuxolimab in advanced cancers. About the study: 30% to 40% of patients had received prior checkpoint inhibitor therapy.

Profiling relied on immunoSEQ multiplex PCR, and the TCRdb table lists in-frame clones only, not all of them. The data show 75,000 to 80,000 clones, with 83% seen just once and 0.76% held by the top ten. Germline loops: CDR1 SQVTM, CDR2 ANQGSEA. The CDR3 runs to 13 residues. Trimming took 2 bases from V and 7 from J; bases not matched to a gene: 5. This TCR came from an adult with an advanced solid tumor such as melanoma, head and neck, liver or kidney cancer. This sequence joins TRBV29-1 and TRBJ1-5, with 7 bases aligning to TRBD1. Sequencing was performed on CD4+ or CD8+ T cells sorted from blood, taken in a trial of the OX40 agonist ivuxolimab. The CDR3 DNA reads TGCAGCGTTGAATTAGGGGGCGGCCAGCCCCAGCATTTT. Translated: CSVELGGGQPQHF.